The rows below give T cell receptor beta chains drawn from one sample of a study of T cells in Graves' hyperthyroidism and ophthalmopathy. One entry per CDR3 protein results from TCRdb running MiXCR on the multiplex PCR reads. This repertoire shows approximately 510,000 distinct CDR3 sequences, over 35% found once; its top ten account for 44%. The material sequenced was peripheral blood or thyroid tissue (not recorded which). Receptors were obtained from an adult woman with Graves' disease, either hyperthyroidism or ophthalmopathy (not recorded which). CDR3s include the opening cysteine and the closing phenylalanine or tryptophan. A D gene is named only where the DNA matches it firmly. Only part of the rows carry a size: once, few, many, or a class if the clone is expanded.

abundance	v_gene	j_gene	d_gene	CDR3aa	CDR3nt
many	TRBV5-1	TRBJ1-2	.	CASSLSSHQGYGYTF	TGCGCCAGCAGCTTGAGTAGTCACCAAGGCTATGGCTACACCTTC
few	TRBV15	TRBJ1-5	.	CATSRDTIPQHF	TGTGCCACCAGCAGAGACACGATTCCCCAGCATTTT
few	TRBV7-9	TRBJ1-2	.	CASSQGTGAGYGYTF	TGTGCCAGCAGTCAAGGAACGGGGGCAGGGTATGGCTACACCTTC
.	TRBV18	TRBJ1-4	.	CASRGQLNEKLFF	TGTGCCAGCCGTGGGCAGTTGAATGAAAAACTGTTTTTT
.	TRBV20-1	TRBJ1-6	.	CSAARQGRSYNSPLHF	TGCAGTGCTGCCCGCCAGGGTCGGTCCTATAATTCACCCCTCCACTTT
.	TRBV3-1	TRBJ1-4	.	CASSQDGRGTNEKLFF	TGTGCCAGCAGCCAAGATGGGAGAGGGACCAATGAAAAACTGTTTTTT
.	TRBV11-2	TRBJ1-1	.	CASSWSVGTEAFF	TGTGCCAGCAGCTGGTCCGTAGGGACTGAAGCTTTCTTT
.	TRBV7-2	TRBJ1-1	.	CASSYMAFGYTEAFF	TGTGCCAGCAGCTACATGGCCTTCGGGTACACTGAAGCTTTCTTT
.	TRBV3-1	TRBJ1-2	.	CASSLKGARGGYTF	TGTGCCAGCAGTCTCAAGGGCGCACGGGGTGGCTACACCTTC
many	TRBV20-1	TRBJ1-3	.	CSARKGSGNTIYF	TGCAGTGCTAGAAAGGGATCTGGAAACACCATATATTTT
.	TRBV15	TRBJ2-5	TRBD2	CATSRVLAGGGGETQYF	TGTGCCACCAGCAGAGTGCTAGCGGGGGGCGGAGGTGAGACCCAGTACTTC
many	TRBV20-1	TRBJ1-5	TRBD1	CSARDPGTAFSNQPQHF	TGCAGTGCTAGAGACCCGGGGACAGCCTTTAGCAATCAGCCCCAGCATTTT
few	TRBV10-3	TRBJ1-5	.	CAISDVQAGQPQHF	TGTGCCATCAGTGATGTACAGGCAGGACAGCCCCAGCATTTT
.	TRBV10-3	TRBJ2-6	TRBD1	CAIGQGSSGANVLTF	TGTGCCATCGGACAGGGGAGCTCTGGGGCCAACGTCCTGACTTTC
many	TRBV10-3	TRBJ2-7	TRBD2	CAIASPGLARYEQYF	TGTGCCATCGCGAGTCCGGGACTAGCGCGCTACGAGCAGTACTTC
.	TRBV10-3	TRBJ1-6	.	CAISDSPLHF	TGTGCCATCAGTGATTCACCCCTCCACTTT
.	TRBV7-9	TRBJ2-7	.	CASSLSWEQYF	TGTGCCAGCAGCTTATCGTGGGAGCAGTACTTC
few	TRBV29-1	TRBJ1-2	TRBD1	CSVGGRTGPRGYGYTF	TGCAGCGTCGGGGGGAGGACAGGGCCACGGGGCTATGGCTACACCTTC
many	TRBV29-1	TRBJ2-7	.	CSVDSGLGTYEQYF	TGCAGCGTTGATTCGGGGCTCGGGACCTACGAGCAGTACTTC
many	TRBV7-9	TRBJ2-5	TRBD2	CASSPGLAGGPREETQYF	TGTGCCAGCAGCCCCGGACTAGCGGGAGGGCCAAGGGAGGAGACCCAGTACTTC
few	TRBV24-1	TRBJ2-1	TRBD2	CATSDPASGPRVEQFF	TGTGCCACCAGTGACCCCGCTAGCGGCCCTCGGGTTGAGCAGTTCTTC
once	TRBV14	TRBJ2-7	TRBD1	CASSHRGQGYEQYF	TGTGCCAGCAGCCACAGGGGACAGGGCTACGAGCAGTACTTC